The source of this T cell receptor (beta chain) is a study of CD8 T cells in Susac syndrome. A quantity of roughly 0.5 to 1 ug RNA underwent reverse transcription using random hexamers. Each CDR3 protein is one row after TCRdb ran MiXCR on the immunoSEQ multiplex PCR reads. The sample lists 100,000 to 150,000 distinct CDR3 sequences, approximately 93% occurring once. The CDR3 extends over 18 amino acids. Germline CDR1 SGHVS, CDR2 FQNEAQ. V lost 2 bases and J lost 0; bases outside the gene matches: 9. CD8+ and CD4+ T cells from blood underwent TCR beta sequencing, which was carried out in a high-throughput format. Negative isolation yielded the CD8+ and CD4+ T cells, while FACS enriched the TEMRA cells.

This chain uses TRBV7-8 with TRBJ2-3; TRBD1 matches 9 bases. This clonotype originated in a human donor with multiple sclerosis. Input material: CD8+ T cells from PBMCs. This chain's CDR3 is CASSLRTGDRGSTDTQYF. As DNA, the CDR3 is TGTGCCAGCAGCTTAAGGACAGGGGACCGGGGTAGCACAGATACGCAGTATTTT.